The following is a T cell receptor (beta chain) sequence with its context. This clonotype has only a few counts. It has no known antigen specificity. No clone much larger than this one lies a single base away; base qualities are absent. CDR1 and CDR2, looked up from the germline V gene (reference sequence), are DFQATT and SNEGSKA. V lost 6 bases and J lost 5 bases; the stretch between them is 16 bases long. The cysteine opens and the phenylalanine closes a CDR3 of 13 amino acids. Only CDR3 DNA is held: 39 bases, read in frame from base 1. The data were taken from a study of blood T cells in healthy people across ages (dated by TCRdb to the mid-2010s). Concerning the study at large: In model experiments, template switching captured about one uniquely barcoded TCR beta cDNA molecule for every two T cells. For two donors (one aged 18 to 30 and one aged 80 or older), the study analyzed two additional independent replicas of 1 million unique cDNA reads from the same blood draw. To avoid experimental bias, donors of different ages were distributed randomly across sequencing lanes. Donors were grouped into four age groups: young (average approximately 15 years), middle-aged (less than 40), aged (approximately 67) and long-lived (approximately 82). Age-related changes in TCR beta repertoire diversity were measured in the study by deep sequencing normalized with unique cDNA molecular identifiers.

The roughly 39 donors, aged about 6 to 95 years, were systemically healthy Caucasian individuals from Russia. Approximately 11 milliliters of peripheral blood were drawn from each donor into EDTA-treated Vacutainer tubes. PBMCs were isolated by Ficoll-Paque density-gradient centrifugation, with at least 6.5 million obtained per sample. Total RNA was extracted from PBMCs with Trizol reagent, with at least 5.5 micrograms obtained per sample. The percentages of naive CD45RAhigh/CD27high T cells were determined by flow cytometry on a PBMC aliquot from every donor. Receptor libraries were prepared by 5' RACE. The sequencer listed for this sample is Illumina HiSeq 2500. The second PCR ran for roughly 7 to 11 cycles and used a J-beta primer mix along with a sample-barcoded 5' primer. A unique molecular identifier was introduced onto each TCR beta cDNA molecule by a template-switch 5' adaptor carrying 12 random nucleotides. At least 2.5 million CDR3-containing paired-end reads were obtained from each sample. First-strand cDNA synthesis was performed from all RNA using the Mint cDNA synthesis kit, with priming by a TRBC-specific oligonucleotide. Following uracil-DNA glycosylase treatment, a first 18-cycle PCR with universal primers M1SS and BC2_uni_R was performed on all cDNA. On the authors' methods: Each sample was normalized by randomly selecting 1 million high-quality reads, each carrying a distinct molecular identifier. Instead of being binned into consensus sequences, reads that shared molecular identifiers were thrown out. MiTCR, run with a Q25 quality threshold and the strictest error-elimination algorithm, handled CDR3 identification, clonotype clustering and error correction. A nonparametric unseen species model with Euler transformation was used to estimate lower-bound total TCR beta diversity. Using fastp at Q25 and MiXCR, TCRdb reprocessed the public reads and kept productive beta chains. Records with the same CDR3 protein are collapsed into one entry carrying the most frequent genes and DNA. TCRdb, not the original authors, processed these V and J calls. Across this sample there are 1.5 million to 2 million distinct CDR3 sequences, with about 49% seen only once. 2.1% of the sample goes to the ten largest clones.

On the study overall, not on this receptor specifically: A strong correlation was found between observed TCR beta diversity and the percentage of naive T cells measured by flow cytometry. The long-lived group showed more naive CD4+ T cells, fewer expanded clones and increased TCR diversity than the aged group, suggesting age selection. Conclusive comparison of naive and antigen-experienced compartments was prevented by the profiling of bulk unsorted PBMCs. Estimates of total diversity based on one million sequenced T cells were regarded as lower bounds and as underestimates. Observed TCR beta diversity per million T cells fell roughly linearly with age, and a significant reduction was already apparent by age about 43. Donor CMV infection status was unknown, potentially confounding age-related changes in expanded clonotypes.

Sequencing was carried out using blood. This clonotype was sampled from a woman aged 40-49 years in good health. The sequence links TRBV20-1 to TRBJ2-5; no D segment can be confidently identified. The DNA sequence reads TGCAGTGCCCGGCGACGGTTCGCGGAGACCCAGTACTTC. Its translation reads: CSARRRFAETQYF.